This TCR beta chain was retrieved from a study of T cells in tumors after PD-1 blockade. Looking at the study overall: Mean per blood sample: about 100,000 templates (about 21,000-290,000), some 34,000 unique clonotypes.

Regarding this clone: No antigen is known for it.

The study's findings and limits: Some novel exhausted tumor clones appeared in pre-treatment blood, suggesting peripheral recruitment.

Germline lookup yields CDR1 LGHDT and CDR2 YNNKEL (reference sequence). The length of the CDR3 is 15 residues. With V trimmed by 3 bases and J by 3 bases, 1 base remained unmatched. The data were produced by immunoSEQ multiplex PCR, yet TCRdb's version contains in-frame clones alone and is incomplete. The sample lists about 35,000 clones, more than 70% seen once, with roughly 40% in the top ten. The sequenced sample was PBMCs, obtained before anti-PD-1 treatment. This clonotype originated in a human donor with basal cell carcinoma. The V and J genes are TRBV3-1 (or the pseudogene TRBV3-2) and TRBJ2-7; TRBD2 matches 14 bases. CDR3 loop: CASSQGLAGVYEQYF. CDR3 DNA: TGTGCCAGCAGCCAGGGACTAGCGGGAGTCTACGAGCAGTACTTC.